The 19 T cell receptor beta chains listed next were all sequenced from one sample in a study of blood T cell repertoires in COVID-19. This table comes from immunoSEQ multiplex PCR, and its TCRdb copy is limited to in-frame clones, with some not included. Counted here are some 340,000 clones, roughly four fifths occurring once; the ten biggest clones make up about 5%. Material for sequencing was PBMCs or T cells enriched from blood (not recorded which). The receptors come from a woman aged 50 to 65 who had recovered from COVID-19.

The CDR3: CASSRTGPRYGYTF. CDR3 DNA: TGTGCCAGCAGTAGGACAGGTCCCCGCTATGGCTACACCTTC. The chain combines TRBV27 with TRBJ1-2; 7 bases match TRBD1. Germline V gene sequence: CDR1 MNHEY, CDR2 SMNVEV (reference sequence). Trimming at V came to 5 bases and at J to 4 bases, leaving 7 bases not matched to a gene. The CDR3 has 14 amino acids.

The chain uses TRBV25-1 and TRBJ2-3; possibly TRBD2 for D (6 bases). The V and J ends lost 1 base and 2 bases respectively, with 10 bases between them. This CDR3 spans 15 amino acids. Germline V gene data show CDR1 as MGHDK and CDR2 as SYGVNS. The CDR3 DNA is TGTGCCAGCAGTGAATTTAGCGGCTACACAGATACGCAGTATTTT. Its protein product is CASSEFSGYTDTQYF.

This clone was seen a handful of times. This chain connects TRBV13 to TRBJ1-2, with D possibly matching TRBD1 (6 bases). This CDR3 contains 14 residues. Looked up from germline, CDR1 is PRHDT and CDR2 is FYEKMQ (reference sequence). Trimming took off 2 bases at V and 5 bases at J, with 12 bases between the two ends. CDR3 residues: CASSLWTDQYGYTF. The CDR3 nucleotides are TGTGCCAGCAGCTTATGGACAGACCAATATGGCTACACCTTC.

CDR3: CAWSTAPSTNEKLFF. The CDR3 DNA sequence: TGTGCCTGGTCGACAGCTCCCTCAACTAATGAAAAACTGTTTTTT. V usage is TRBV30 and J usage is TRBJ1-4, with D possibly matching TRBD1 (5 bases). The CDR3 runs to 15 residues. The V gene lost 5 bases and the J gene lost 0 bases, with 13 bases spanning the gap. The V gene's germline CDR1 is GTSNPN and CDR2 SVGIG (reference sequence).

This clone showed up just a few times. The V and J genes are TRBV6-5 and TRBJ1-2; 8 bases fit TRBD1. The CDR3 length is 13 residues. Germline loops: CDR1 MNHEY, CDR2 SVGAGI. The trim removed 6 bases at V and 7 bases at J, leaving 7 bases unmatched. As DNA, the CDR3 is TGTGCCAGCAGACGGACAGGGCTGGGTGGCTACACCTTC. Its protein product is CASRRTGLGGYTF.

This CDR3 is CASSPRTIYEQFF. CDR3 sequence (DNA): TGTGCCAGCAGCCCGCGGACTATTTATGAGCAGTTCTTC. The chain couples TRBV7-2 to TRBJ2-1; possibly TRBD2 for D (6 bases). V lost 5 bases and J lost 8, with 13 bases in between. The CDR3 covers 13 residues. Per germline, CDR1 SGHTA and CDR2 FQGNSA.

The table lists this clone with a few counts. The rearrangement links TRBV27 to TRBJ1-1, with TRBD1 as a possible D gene (6 bases). Between the trimmed V and J ends, which lost 2 bases and 6 bases, there was a span of 22 bases. The CDR3 runs 17 residues. Germline V gene lookup returns CDR1 MNHEY and CDR2 SMNVEV (reference sequence). CDR3 sequence: CASSLILPLGGAAEAFF. The DNA of the CDR3 is TGTGCCAGCAGTTTAATACTTCCGTTAGGGGGGGCTGCTGAAGCTTTCTTT.

The chain has TRBV11-2 and TRBJ1-1; unclear D gene. There are 13 residues in the CDR3. V shed 0 bases and J shed 6 bases, with 8 bases lying between them. The germline CDR1 and CDR2 sequences are SGHAT and FQNNGV. DNA of the CDR3: TGTGCCAGCAGCTTAGACGGAGGCCCTGAAGCTTTCTTT. Its translation: CASSLDGGPEAFF.

The chain links TRBV27 to TRBJ1-1; TRBD1 is a possible D gene (6 bases). Per the germline V gene, CDR1 is MNHEY and CDR2 is SMNVEV (reference sequence). Trimming left V 6 bases short and J 4 bases short, with 15 bases between. This CDR3 region has 14 residues. The DNA for the CDR3 is TGTGCCAGCAGCGATGGGGGCGCAGGCACTGAAGCTTTCTTT. Protein: CASSDGGAGTEAFF.

The V gene is TRBV7-2, the J gene TRBJ2-1; TRBD1 agrees at 9 bases. Germline V lookup: CDR1 SGHTA, CDR2 FQGNSA. The CDR3 extends over 15 amino acids. With 3 bases clipped from V and 4 bases from J, the junction kept 4 bases outside the gene matches. The CDR3 here is CASSFRTGEYNEQFF. CDR3 nucleotide sequence: TGTGCCAGCAGCTTCAGGACAGGGGAGTACAATGAGCAGTTCTTC.

This clone appeared once. The rearrangement uses TRBV9 and TRBJ1-6, with a weak D call TRBD1 (6 bases). There are 15 residues in the CDR3. The V end was cut by 4 bases, the J end by 6 bases, with 14 bases between. Per germline, CDR1 SGDLS and CDR2 YYNGEE. In DNA, the CDR3 is TGTGCCAGCAGCACTAACAGGGCTGCTAATTCACCCCTCCACTTT. This sequence encodes CASSTNRAANSPLHF.

This clone was observed once. The chain couples TRBV2 to TRBJ2-7, with a tentative D call TRBD1 (6 bases). The ends were cut back, 8 bases at V and 3 bases at J, with 17 bases in the middle. Germline CDR1 SNHLY, CDR2 FYNNEI. The CDR3 is 14 amino acids. For the CDR3, the DNA is TGTGCCAGCTCCCTACGACAGGATAACTACGAGCAGTACTTC. Its protein is CASSLRQDNYEQYF.

The rearrangement joins TRBV4-3 to TRBJ2-1, with 7 bases identical to TRBD1. There are 14 residues in the CDR3. Unmatched junction bases numbered 3, after V lost 3 bases and J lost 4 bases. Germline assignment: CDR1 LGHNA and CDR2 YSLEER. The chain's CDR3 is CASSQDRRYNEQFF. The CDR3 nucleotides read TGCGCCAGCAGCCAGGACAGGCGTTACAATGAGCAGTTCTTC.

This chain joins TRBV30 and TRBJ1-5; the match to TRBD1 covers 10 bases. The length of the CDR3 is 16 residues. In germline, CDR1 is GTSNPN, CDR2 SVGIG (reference sequence). The V segment lost 3 bases and the J segment 3 bases; nucleotides outside the gene matches: 8. The CDR3 spells CAWSPPGQGTNQPQHF. The DNA of the CDR3 is TGTGCCTGGAGCCCTCCGGGACAGGGGACCAATCAGCCCCAGCATTTT.

J is TRBJ2-7 and V is TRBV12-3 or TRBV12-4; the D gene is possibly TRBD1 (7 bases). The CDR3 is 13 residues long. Trimming took 9 bases from V and 4 from J, leaving 16 bases between them. The CDR3 spells CASKRSGGYEQYF. Written as DNA, the CDR3 is TGTGCCAGTAAGCGCTCAGGGGGGTACGAGCAGTACTTC.

This chain links TRBV6-5 with TRBJ1-2, with 8 bases lining up with TRBD1. Germline values: CDR1 MNHEY, CDR2 SVGAGI. Germline trimming cut 7 bases from V and 5 bases from J; bases unmatched to any gene: 6. This CDR3 is built from 13 residues. The CDR3, as DNA: TGTGCCAGCACCCCGACAGGGGTATATGGCTACACCTTC. Encoded protein: CASTPTGVYGYTF.

This chain connects TRBV30 to TRBJ1-2; 10 positions agree with TRBD1. From germline, CDR1 is GTSNPN and CDR2 SVGIG (reference sequence). The CDR3 consists of 17 residues. V was pared by 7 bases and J by 4 bases, with 18 bases of the junction left unmatched. The CDR3 DNA reads TGTGCCTCCCCCGACTTAAACCGGGACAGGGGTTTCTATGGCTACACCTTC. This gives the protein CASPDLNRDRGFYGYTF.

This clone showed up just a few times. The J gene is TRBJ2-1, the V gene TRBV5-1; maybe TRBD2 (5 bases). There are 16 residues in the CDR3. From germline, CDR1 is SGHRS and CDR2 YFSETQ. Between the trimmed V and J ends, which lost 4 bases and 7 bases, there was a span of 21 bases. This CDR3 reads CASSRGRVATQNEQFF. The CDR3 DNA reads TGCGCCAGCAGCCGAGGGCGGGTGGCCACACAAAATGAGCAGTTCTTC.

This clone has just one count. The J gene is TRBJ2-7, the V gene TRBV6-5; TRBD1 is a possible D gene (5 bases). V shed 0 bases and J shed 3 bases, with 12 bases lying between them. The germline gives CDR1 MNHEY, CDR2 SVGAGI. The CDR3 length is 15 residues. The CDR3 loop reads CASSYSGRQYYEQYF. The CDR3 bases are TGTGCCAGCAGTTACTCGGGGCGCCAGTACTACGAGCAGTACTTC.